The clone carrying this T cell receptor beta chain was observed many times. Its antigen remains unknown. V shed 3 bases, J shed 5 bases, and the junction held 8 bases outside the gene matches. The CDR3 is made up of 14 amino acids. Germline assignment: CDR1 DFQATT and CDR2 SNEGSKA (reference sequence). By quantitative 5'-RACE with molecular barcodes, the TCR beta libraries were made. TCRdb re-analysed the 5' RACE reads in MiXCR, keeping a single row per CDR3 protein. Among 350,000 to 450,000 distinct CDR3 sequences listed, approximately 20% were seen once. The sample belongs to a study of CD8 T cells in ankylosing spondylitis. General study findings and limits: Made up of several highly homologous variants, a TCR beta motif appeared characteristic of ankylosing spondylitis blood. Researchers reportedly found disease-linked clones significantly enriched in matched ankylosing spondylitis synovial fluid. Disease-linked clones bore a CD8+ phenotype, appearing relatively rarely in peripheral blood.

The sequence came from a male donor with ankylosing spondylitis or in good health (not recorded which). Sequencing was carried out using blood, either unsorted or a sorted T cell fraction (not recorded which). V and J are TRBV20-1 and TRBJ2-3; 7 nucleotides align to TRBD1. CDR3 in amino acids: CSASGTVRKDTQYF. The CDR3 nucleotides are TGCAGTGCTAGTGGGACAGTGCGGAAAGATACGCAGTATTTT.